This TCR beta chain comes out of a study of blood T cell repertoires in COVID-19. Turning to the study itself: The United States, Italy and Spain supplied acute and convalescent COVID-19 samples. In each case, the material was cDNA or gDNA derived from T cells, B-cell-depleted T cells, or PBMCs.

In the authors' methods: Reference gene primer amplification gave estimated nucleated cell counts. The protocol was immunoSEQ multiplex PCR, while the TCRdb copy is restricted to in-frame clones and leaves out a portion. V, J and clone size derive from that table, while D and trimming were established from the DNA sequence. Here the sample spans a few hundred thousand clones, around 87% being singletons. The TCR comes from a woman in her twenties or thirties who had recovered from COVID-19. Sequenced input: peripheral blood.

DNA for the CDR3: TGTGCCAGTAGTCCACGACAGGGCCGAGAGACCCAGTACTTC. This encodes CASSPRQGRETQYF. J is TRBJ2-5 and V is TRBV19; 7 bases fit TRBD1. The germline CDR1 and CDR2 sequences are LNHDA and SQIVND (reference sequence). Trimming removed 5 bases from V and 4 bases from J; junction bases left unmatched: 7. The CDR3 runs 14 residues.